The 5 T cell receptor beta chains given below trace back to one sample, sequenced in a study of CD8 T cells in Susac syndrome. RNA in amounts of roughly 0.5 to 1 ug was reverse transcribed with random hexamers. TCRdb called the immunoSEQ multiplex PCR reads again in MiXCR, with one record for every CDR3 protein. The table has about 200,000 distinct CDR3 sequences, 90% to 95% seen once. Source material: CD4+ T cells from PBMCs. The receptors were sampled from a human donor in good health.

This chain's CDR3 is CSVGIVNNEKLFF. CDR3 coding DNA: TGCAGCGTTGGGATAGTGAATAATGAAAAACTGTTTTTT. The J gene is TRBJ1-4, the V gene TRBV29-1; D not certain. The length of the CDR3 is 13 residues. The germline V gene encodes CDR1 SQVTM and CDR2 ANQGSEA. Trimming left V 4 bases short and J 4 bases short, with 10 bases between.

This CDR3 reads CASSTQGGRLAYEQYV. The CDR3 DNA reads TGTGCCAGCAGCACGCAGGGAGGGCGACTGGCCTACGAGCAGTACGTC. The chain carries TRBV5-4 and TRBJ2-7; 7 bases line up with TRBD2. This CDR3 contains 16 residues. Germline V gives CDR1 SGHNT, CDR2 YYREEE (reference sequence). The V gene end was trimmed by 4 bases and the J gene end by 2 bases; junction bases not matched to a gene: 12.

The genes are TRBV19 and TRBJ1-1; D call uncertain. Per the germline V gene, CDR1 is LNHDA and CDR2 is SQIVND (reference sequence). Trimming pared 9 bases from V and 5 bases from J, leaving 13 bases between. The CDR3 runs to 12 residues. The CDR3 bases are TGTGCCAGCGGGCTCACCGAGACTGAAGCTTTCTTT. Its protein product is CASGLTETEAFF.

This clonotype showed up just a few times. This chain connects TRBV27 to TRBJ2-3; D perhaps matches TRBD2 (6 bases). CDR1 and CDR2 from the germline V gene are MNHEY and SMNVEV (reference sequence). Trimming shortened V by 3 bases and J by 4 bases, and 11 bases separated the two germline ends. The CDR3 contains 14 residues. This CDR3 is CASSLEGSPDTQYF. Here the CDR3 DNA reads TGTGCCAGCAGTTTGGAGGGTTCGCCAGATACGCAGTATTTT.

The J gene is TRBJ1-5, the V gene TRBV20-1, with TRBD1 as a possible D gene (5 bases). Trimming left V 6 bases short and J 6 bases short, with 18 bases between. The CDR3 has 14 amino acids. CDR1 and CDR2 (germline): DFQATT, SNEGSKA (reference sequence). The CDR3 DNA is TGCAGTGCCACACCCGGGACTTGGGGTCAGCCCCAGCATTTT. Protein: CSATPGTWGQPQHF.